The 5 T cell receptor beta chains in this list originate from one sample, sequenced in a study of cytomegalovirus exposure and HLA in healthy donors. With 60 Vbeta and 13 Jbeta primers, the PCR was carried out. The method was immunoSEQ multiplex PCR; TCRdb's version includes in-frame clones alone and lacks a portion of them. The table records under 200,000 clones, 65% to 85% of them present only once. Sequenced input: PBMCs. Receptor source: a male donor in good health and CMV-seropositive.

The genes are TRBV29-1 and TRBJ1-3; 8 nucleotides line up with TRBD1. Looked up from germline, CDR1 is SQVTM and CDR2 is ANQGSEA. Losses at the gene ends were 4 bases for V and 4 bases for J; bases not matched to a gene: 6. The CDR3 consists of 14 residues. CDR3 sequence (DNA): TGCAGCGTTGCTCAGGGGGCCGGGGGAAACACCATATATTTT. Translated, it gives CSVAQGAGGNTIYF.

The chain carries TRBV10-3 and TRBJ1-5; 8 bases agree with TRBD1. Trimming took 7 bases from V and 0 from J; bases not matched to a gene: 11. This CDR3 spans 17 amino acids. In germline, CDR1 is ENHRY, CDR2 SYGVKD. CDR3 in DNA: TGTGCCATCAAGAGGACAGGGTACCCGTATAGCAATCAGCCCCAGCATTTT. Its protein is CAIKRTGYPYSNQPQHF.

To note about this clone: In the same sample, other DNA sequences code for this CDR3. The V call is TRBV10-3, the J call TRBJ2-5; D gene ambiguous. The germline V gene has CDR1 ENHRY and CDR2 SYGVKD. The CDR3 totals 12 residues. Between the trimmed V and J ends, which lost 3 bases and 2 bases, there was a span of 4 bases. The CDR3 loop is CAISDPQETQYF. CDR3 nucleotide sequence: TGTGCCATCAGTGATCCTCAAGAGACCCAGTACTTC.

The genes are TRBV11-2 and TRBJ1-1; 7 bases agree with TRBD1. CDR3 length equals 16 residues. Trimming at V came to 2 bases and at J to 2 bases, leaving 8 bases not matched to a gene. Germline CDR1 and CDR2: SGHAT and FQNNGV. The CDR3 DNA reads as TGTGCCAGCAGCTTAAGGTTCGGGACAGTTAACACTGAAGCTTTCTTT. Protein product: CASSLRFGTVNTEAFF.

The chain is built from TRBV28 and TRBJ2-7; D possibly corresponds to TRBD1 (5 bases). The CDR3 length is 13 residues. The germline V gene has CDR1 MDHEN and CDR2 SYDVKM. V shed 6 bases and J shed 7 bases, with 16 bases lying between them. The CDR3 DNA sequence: TGTGCCAGCAGATATATCCTTACAGGAGAGCAGTACTTC. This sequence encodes CASRYILTGEQYF.